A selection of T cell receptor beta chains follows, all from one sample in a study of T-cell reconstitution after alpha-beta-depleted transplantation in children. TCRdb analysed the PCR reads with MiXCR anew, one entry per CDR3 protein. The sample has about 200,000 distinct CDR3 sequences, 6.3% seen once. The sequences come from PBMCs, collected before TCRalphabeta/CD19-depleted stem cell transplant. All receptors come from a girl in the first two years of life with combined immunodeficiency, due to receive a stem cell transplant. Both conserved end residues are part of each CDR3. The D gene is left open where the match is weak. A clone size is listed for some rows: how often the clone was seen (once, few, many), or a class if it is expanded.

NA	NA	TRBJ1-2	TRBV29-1	CSVEGGGIGYGYTF	TGCAGCGTTGAGGGCGGGGGCATCGGGTATGGCTACACCTTC
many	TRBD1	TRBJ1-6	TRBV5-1	CASSLVRDRASPLHF	TGCGCCAGCAGCTTGGTCCGGGACAGGGCGTCACCCCTCCACTTT
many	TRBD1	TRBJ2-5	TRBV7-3	CASSQQGHQETQYF	TGTGCCAGCAGCCAACAGGGGCACCAAGAGACCCAGTACTTC
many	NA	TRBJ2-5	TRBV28	CASSSPGLQGQETQYF	TGTGCCAGCAGTTCCCCTGGACTGCAAGGGCAAGAGACCCAGTACTTC
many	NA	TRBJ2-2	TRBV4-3	CASSQVWAGRDTGELFF	TGCGCCAGCAGCCAAGTTTGGGCGGGACGGGACACCGGGGAGCTGTTTTTT
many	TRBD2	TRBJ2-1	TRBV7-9	CATTSGPNNEQFF	TGTGCCACTACTAGCGGGCCCAACAATGAGCAGTTCTTC
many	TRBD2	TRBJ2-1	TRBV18	CASSPRSSGRAFSYNEQFF	TGTGCCAGCTCACCCCGATCGAGCGGGAGGGCCTTCAGCTACAATGAGCAGTTCTTC
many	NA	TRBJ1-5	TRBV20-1	CSARDLGPYQPQHF	TGCAGTGCTAGAGACCTAGGACCCTATCAGCCCCAGCATTTT
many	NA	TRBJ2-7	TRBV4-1	CASSQDRNTYYEQYF	TGCGCCAGCAGCCAAGATCGGAACACGTACTACGAGCAGTACTTC
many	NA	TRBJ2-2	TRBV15	CATSIDPPGELFF	TGTGCCACCAGCATAGACCCACCCGGGGAGCTGTTTTTT
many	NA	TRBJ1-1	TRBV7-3	CASSPRGGLDEAFF	TGTGCCAGCAGCCCGCGGGGGGGGCTGGATGAAGCTTTCTTT
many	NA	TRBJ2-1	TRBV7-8	CASTLVGTNPYNEQFF	TGTGCCAGCACCCTCGTCGGGACCAACCCTTACAATGAGCAGTTCTTC
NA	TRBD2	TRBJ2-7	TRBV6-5	CASSYASGSGYEQYF	TGTGCCAGCAGTTACGCTAGCGGGAGTGGGTACGAGCAGTACTTC
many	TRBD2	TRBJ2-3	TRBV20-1	CSARDPGLAGGPDTQYF	TGCAGTGCTAGAGATCCCGGACTAGCGGGGGGGCCAGATACGCAGTATTTT
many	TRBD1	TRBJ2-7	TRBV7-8	CASSLALGRGQDEQYF	TGTGCCAGCAGCTTAGCGCTCGGCAGGGGGCAGGACGAGCAGTACTTC
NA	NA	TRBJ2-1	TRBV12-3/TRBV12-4	CASSTSGPYNEQFF	TGTGCCAGCAGTACCTCGGGACCCTACAATGAGCAGTTCTTC
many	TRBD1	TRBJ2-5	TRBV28	CASSSSVTGGFGSVAETQYF	TGTGCCAGCAGTTCCTCGGTGACAGGGGGTTTCGGATCGGTAGCGGAGACCCAGTACTTC
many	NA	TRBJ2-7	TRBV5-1	CASSNAGFYEQYF	TGCGCCAGCAGTAATGCAGGGTTCTACGAGCAGTACTTC
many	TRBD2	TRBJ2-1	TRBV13	CASSQRGNDNEQFF	TGTGCCAGCAGCCAGCGGGGGAACGACAATGAGCAGTTCTTC
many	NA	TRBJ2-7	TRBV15	CATSRDGIRPPYEQYF	TGTGCCACCAGCAGAGATGGGATAAGACCTCCATACGAGCAGTACTTC
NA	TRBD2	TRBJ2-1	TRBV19	CASSIGQGGYNEQFF	TGTGCCAGTAGTATCGGGCAGGGAGGGTACAATGAGCAGTTCTTC
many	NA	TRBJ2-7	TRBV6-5	CASSYSAYPSYEQYF	TGTGCCAGCAGTTACTCGGCGTACCCCTCCTACGAGCAGTACTTC
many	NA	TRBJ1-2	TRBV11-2	CASSRPYYGYTF	TGTGCCAGCAGCCGCCCCTACTATGGCTACACCTTC
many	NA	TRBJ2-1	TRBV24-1	CATNTTDRYNEQFF	TGTGCCACCAATACGACAGACCGATACAATGAGCAGTTCTTC
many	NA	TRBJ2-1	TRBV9	CASSVSGTDYNEQFF	TGTGCCAGCAGCGTAAGTGGGACGGACTACAATGAGCAGTTCTTC
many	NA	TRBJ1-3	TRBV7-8	CASSLPSSGNTIYF	TGTGCCAGCAGCTTACCGAGCTCTGGAAACACCATATATTTT
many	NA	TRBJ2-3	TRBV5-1	CASREGGSDTQYF	TGCGCCAGCAGGGAAGGGGGATCGGATACGCAGTATTTT
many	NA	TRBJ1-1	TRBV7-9	CASSPGRETEAFF	TGTGCCAGCAGCCCCGGCCGTGAGACTGAAGCTTTCTTT
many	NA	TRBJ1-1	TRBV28	CASSFRTDTEAFF	TGTGCCAGCAGTTTTAGGACGGACACTGAAGCTTTCTTT
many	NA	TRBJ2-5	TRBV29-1	CSVEEGNQETQYF	TGCAGCGTTGAGGAGGGGAACCAAGAGACCCAGTACTTC
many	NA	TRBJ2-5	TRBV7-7	CASSLGASILRETQYF	TGTGCTAGCAGCTTAGGGGCGTCAATCCTCCGGGAGACCCAGTACTTC
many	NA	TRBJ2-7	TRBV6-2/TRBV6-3	CASSYTDYEQYF	TGTGCCAGCAGTTATACAGACTACGAGCAGTACTTC